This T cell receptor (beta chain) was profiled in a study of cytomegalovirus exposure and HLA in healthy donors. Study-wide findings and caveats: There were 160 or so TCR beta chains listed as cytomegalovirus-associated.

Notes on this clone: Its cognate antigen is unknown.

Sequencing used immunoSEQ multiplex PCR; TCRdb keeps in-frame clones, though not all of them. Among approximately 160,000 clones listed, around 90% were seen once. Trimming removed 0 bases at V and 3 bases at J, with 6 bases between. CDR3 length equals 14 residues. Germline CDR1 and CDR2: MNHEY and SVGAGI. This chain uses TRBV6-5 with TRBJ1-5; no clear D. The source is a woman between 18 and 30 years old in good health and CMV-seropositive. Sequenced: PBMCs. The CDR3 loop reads CASSYSRSNQPQHF. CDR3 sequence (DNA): TGTGCCAGCAGTTACTCGAGGTCCAATCAGCCCCAGCATTTT.